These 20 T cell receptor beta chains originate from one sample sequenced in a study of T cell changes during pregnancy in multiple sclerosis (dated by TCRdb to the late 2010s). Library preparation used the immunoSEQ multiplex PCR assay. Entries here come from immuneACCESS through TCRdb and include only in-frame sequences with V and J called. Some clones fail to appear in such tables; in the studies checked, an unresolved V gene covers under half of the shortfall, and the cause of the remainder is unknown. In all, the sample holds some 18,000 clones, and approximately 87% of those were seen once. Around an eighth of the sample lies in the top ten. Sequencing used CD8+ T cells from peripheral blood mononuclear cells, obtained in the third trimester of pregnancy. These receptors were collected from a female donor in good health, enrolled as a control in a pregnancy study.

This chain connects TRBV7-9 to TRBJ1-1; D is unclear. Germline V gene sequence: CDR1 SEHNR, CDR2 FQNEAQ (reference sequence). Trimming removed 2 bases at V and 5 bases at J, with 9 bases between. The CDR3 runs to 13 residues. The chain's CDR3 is CASSLYERTEAFF. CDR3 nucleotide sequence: TGTGCCAGCAGCTTATACGAGAGGACTGAAGCTTTCTTT.

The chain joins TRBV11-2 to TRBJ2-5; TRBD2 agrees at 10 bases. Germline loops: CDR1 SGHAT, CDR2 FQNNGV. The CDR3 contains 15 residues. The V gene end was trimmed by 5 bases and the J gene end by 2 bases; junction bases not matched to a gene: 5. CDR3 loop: CASSARTSGQETQYF. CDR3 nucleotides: TGTGCCAGCAGCGCGAGGACTAGCGGACAAGAGACCCAGTACTTC.

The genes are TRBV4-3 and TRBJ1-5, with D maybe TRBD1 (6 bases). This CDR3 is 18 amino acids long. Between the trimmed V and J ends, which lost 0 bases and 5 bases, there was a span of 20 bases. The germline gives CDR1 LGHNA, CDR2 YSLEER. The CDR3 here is CASSQEFWWGPSDQPQHF. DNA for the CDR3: TGCGCCAGCAGCCAAGAATTTTGGTGGGGGCCGAGCGATCAGCCCCAGCATTTT.

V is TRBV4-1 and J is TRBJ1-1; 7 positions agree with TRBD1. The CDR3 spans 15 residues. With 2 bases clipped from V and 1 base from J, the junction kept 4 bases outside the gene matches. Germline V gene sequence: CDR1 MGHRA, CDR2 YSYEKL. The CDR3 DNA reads TGCGCCAGCAGCCAATTGAGGGGGCAGAACACTGAAGCTTTCTTT. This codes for CASSQLRGQNTEAFF.

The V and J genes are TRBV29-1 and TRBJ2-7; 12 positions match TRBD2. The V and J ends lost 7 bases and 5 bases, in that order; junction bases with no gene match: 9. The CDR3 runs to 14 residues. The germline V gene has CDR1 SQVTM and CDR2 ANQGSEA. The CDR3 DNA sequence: TGCAGCGCTCTAGCGGGAGGGCCCGGCGACGAGCAGTACTTC. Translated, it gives CSALAGGPGDEQYF.

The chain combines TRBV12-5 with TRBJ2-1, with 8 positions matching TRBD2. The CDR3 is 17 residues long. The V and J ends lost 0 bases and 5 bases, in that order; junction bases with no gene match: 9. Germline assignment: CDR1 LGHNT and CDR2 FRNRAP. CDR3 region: CASGLVEGLELNNEQFF. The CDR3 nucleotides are TGTGCTAGTGGTTTGGTAGAGGGACTAGAACTTAACAATGAGCAGTTCTTC.

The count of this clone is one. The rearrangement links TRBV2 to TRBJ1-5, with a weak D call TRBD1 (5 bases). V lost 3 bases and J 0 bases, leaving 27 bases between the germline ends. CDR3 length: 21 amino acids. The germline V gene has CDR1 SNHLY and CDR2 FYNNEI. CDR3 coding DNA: TGTGCCAGCAGTGATAGTCGCTTGGGTGGACCGGGGGGATATAGCAATCAGCCCCAGCATTTT. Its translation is CASSDSRLGGPGGYSNQPQHF.

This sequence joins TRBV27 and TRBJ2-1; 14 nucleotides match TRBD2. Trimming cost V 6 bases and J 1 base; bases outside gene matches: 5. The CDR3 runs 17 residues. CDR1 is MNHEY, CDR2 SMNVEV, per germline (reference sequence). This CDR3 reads CASSVRLAGGSYNEQFF. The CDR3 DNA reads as TGTGCCAGCAGCGTCAGACTAGCGGGGGGGTCCTACAATGAGCAGTTCTTC.

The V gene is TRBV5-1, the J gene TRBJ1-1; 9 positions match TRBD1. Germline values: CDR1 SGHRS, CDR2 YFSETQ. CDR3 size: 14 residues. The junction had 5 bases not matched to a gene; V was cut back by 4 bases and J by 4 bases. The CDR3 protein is CASSGGQGFTEAFF. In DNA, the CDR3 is TGCGCCAGCAGCGGAGGACAGGGGTTCACTGAAGCTTTCTTT.

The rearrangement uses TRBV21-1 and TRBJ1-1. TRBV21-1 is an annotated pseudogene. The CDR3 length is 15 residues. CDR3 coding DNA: TGTGCCAGCAGCCCTAGGGCGGGCAGAAACACTGAAGCTTTCTTT. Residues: CASSPRAGRNTEAFF.

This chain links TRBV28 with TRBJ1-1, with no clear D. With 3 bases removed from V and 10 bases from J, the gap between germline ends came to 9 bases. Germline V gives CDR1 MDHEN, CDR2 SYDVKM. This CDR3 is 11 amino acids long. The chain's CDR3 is CASSFMRGAFF. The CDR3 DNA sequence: TGTGCCAGCAGTTTCATGCGGGGAGCTTTCTTT.

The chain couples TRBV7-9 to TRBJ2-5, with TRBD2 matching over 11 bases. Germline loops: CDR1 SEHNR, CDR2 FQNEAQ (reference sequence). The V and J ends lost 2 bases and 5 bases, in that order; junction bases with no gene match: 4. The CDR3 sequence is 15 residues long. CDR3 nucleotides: TGTGCCAGCAGCTTAACGACTAGCGGGAATGAGACCCAGTACTTC. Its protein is CASSLTTSGNETQYF.

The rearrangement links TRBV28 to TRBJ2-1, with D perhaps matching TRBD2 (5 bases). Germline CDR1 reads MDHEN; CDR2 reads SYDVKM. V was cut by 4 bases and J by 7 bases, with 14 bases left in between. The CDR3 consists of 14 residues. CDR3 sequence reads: CASSYPGDLNEQFF. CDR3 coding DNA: TGTGCCAGCAGTTACCCCGGGGATTTGAATGAGCAGTTCTTC. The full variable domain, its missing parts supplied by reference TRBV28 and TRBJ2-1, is DVKVTQSSRYLVKRTGEKVFLECVQDMDHENMFWYRQDPGLGLRLIYFSYDVKMKEKGDIPEGYSVSREKKERFSLILESASTNQTSMYLCASSYPGDLNEQFFGPGTRLTVL.

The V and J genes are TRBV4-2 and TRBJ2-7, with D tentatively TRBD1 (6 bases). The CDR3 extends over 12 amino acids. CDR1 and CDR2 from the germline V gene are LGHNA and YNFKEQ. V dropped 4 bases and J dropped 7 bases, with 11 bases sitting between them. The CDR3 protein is CASSLGAREQYF. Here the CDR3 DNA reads TGTGCCAGCAGCCTGGGGGCTCGAGAGCAGTACTTC.

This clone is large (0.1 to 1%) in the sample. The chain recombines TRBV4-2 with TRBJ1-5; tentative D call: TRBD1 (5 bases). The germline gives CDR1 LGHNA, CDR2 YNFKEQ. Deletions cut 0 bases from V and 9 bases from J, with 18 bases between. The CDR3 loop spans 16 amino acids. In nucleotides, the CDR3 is TGTGCCAGCAGCCAAGATTTAGGGCAGGGTAGTCGGCCCCAGCATTTT. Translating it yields CASSQDLGQGSRPQHF.

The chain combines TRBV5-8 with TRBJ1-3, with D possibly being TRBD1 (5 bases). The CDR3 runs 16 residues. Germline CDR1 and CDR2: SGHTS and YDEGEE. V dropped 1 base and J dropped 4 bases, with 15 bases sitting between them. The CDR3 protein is CASSLSGRVYGNTIYF. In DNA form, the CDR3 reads TGTGCCAGCAGCTTGTCCGGCAGGGTGTACGGAAACACCATATATTTT. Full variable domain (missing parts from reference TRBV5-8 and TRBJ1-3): EAGVTQSPTHLIKTRGQQATLRCSPISGHTSVYWYQQALGLGLQFLLWYDEGEERNRGNFPPRFSGRQFPNYSSELNVNALELEDSALYLCASSLSGRVYGNTIYFGEGSWLTVV.

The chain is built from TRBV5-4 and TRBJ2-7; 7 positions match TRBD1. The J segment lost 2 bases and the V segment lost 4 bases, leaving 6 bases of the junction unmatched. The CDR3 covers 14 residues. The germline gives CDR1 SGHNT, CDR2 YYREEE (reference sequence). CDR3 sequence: CASSTLTGPYEQYF. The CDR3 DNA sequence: TGTGCCAGCAGCACCCTGACAGGGCCCTACGAGCAGTACTTC.

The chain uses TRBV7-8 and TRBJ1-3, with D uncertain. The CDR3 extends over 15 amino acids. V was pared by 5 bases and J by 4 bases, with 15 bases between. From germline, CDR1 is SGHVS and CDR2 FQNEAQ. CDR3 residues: CASSPSSPLGNTIYF. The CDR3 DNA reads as TGTGCCAGCAGCCCTAGCTCTCCCCTCGGAAACACCATATATTTT.

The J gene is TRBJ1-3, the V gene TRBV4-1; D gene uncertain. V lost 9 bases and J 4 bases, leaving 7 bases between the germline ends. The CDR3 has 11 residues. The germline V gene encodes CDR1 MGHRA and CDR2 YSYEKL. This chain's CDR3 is CASTLGNTIYF. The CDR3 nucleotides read TGCGCCAGTACGCTAGGAAACACCATATATTTT.

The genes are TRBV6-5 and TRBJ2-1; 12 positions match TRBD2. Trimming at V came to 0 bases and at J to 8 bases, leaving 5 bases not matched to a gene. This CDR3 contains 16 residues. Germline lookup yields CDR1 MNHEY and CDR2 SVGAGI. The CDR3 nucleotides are TGTGCCAGCAGTTACTCGACTAGCGGGAGTCTCGATGAGCAGTTCTTC. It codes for CASSYSTSGSLDEQFF.